Each of the 5 T cell receptor beta chains below was sequenced from the same sample in a study of shared clonotypes between healthy human individuals. The protocol was immunoSEQ multiplex PCR, while the TCRdb copy is restricted to in-frame clones and leaves out a portion. Of about 1 million clones listed, about 75% were seen once; the top ten hold around 1.4%. Sequenced material: memory CD4+ T cells sorted from blood. Noted subset: CD45RA-negative fraction. These receptors were collected from a young man in good health.

The chain joins TRBV2 to TRBJ1-6; D is ambiguous. This CDR3 is 14 amino acids long. The V end was cut by 6 bases, the J end by 6 bases, with 12 bases between. The germline gives CDR1 SNHLY, CDR2 FYNNEI. CDR3 region: CASSRDTFNSPLHF. CDR3 sequence (DNA): TGTGCCAGCAGCAGAGACACCTTTAATTCACCCCTCCACTTT.

The V and J genes are TRBV10-3 and TRBJ2-5; TRBD2 matches at 8 bases. The V gene's germline CDR1 is ENHRY and CDR2 SYGVKD. The V segment lost 5 bases and the J segment 5 bases; nucleotides outside the gene matches: 4. The CDR3 runs 13 residues. CDR3 protein: CAISQRETETQYF. The DNA for the CDR3 is TGTGCCATCAGTCAGCGGGAGACGGAGACCCAGTACTTC.

The V gene is TRBV15, the J gene TRBJ2-7; D is uncertain. V was clipped by 0 bases and J by 3 bases, with 9 bases between them. Germline CDR1 is LNHNV and CDR2 is YYDKDF (reference sequence). This CDR3 region has 14 residues. CDR3 region: CATSRDRQIYEQYF. DNA of the CDR3: TGTGCCACCAGCAGAGATAGACAAATCTACGAGCAGTACTTC.

In its sample, this clone was seen once. The chain links TRBV6-1 to TRBJ2-5; a possible D gene is TRBD2 (5 bases). This CDR3 is built from 12 residues. V was trimmed by 6 bases and J by 9 bases, leaving 14 bases between them. CDR1 is MNHNS and CDR2 is SASEGT in the germline V gene. The CDR3 loop reads CASREINGAQYF. In DNA, the CDR3 is TGTGCCAGCAGGGAAATAAACGGGGCCCAGTACTTC.

This clone was recorded only once. The chain carries TRBV2 and TRBJ2-2, with 13 bases lining up with TRBD2. V lost 5 bases to trimming and J lost 5 bases; unmatched junction nucleotides: 2. CDR3 length: 15 amino acids. In germline, CDR1 is SNHLY, CDR2 FYNNEI. The chain's CDR3 is CASSILAGGTGELFF. The DNA for the CDR3 is TGTGCCAGCAGTATACTAGCGGGAGGGACCGGGGAGCTGTTTTTT.